This entry describes one T cell receptor beta chain. This specimen belongs to a study of blood T cell repertoires in COVID-19. On the study more broadly: The United States, Italy and Spain provided the acute and convalescent COVID-19 samples. PBMCs, B-cell-depleted T cells, or T cells were the source of the cDNA or gDNA that made up the material.

Those who participated ranged in age from about 18 to 89 years and resided in 20 to 30 US areas. TCRdb keeps only in-frame clones here, not all; method: immunoSEQ multiplex PCR. The data show over 200,000 clones, around nine tenths seen once. The CDR3 has 13 amino acids. V was trimmed by 5 bases and J by 2 bases, leaving 10 bases between them. Germline assignment: CDR1 WNHNN and CDR2 SYGVQD (reference sequence). The chain couples TRBV10-1 to TRBJ2-7; a possible D gene is TRBD2 (6 bases). Sequenced: PBMCs or T cells enriched from blood (not recorded which). The TCR originated in a woman aged 25 to 39 who had been exposed to COVID-19. The CDR3: CASSLPGAYEQYF. The CDR3 DNA reads as TGCGCCAGCAGTCTCCCGGGAGCCTACGAGCAGTACTTC.